This T cell receptor beta chain was sequenced for a study of blood T cell repertoires in COVID-19. For the study at large: COVID-19 samples collected from the United States, Italy and Spain covered acute and convalescent phases. The cDNA or gDNA used as material had been derived from T cells, B-cell-depleted T cells, or PBMCs.

CDR1 SGHRS and CDR2 YFSETQ come from the germline V gene. V lost 6 bases to trimming and J lost 3 bases, with 14 bases between them. The CDR3 has 14 amino acids. Original processing methods: Estimates of nucleated cell counts were drawn from the amplification of reference gene primers. Repertoires were generated with immunoSEQ multiplex PCR, while TCRdb's copy carries only in-frame clones and drops some. The V and J calls and the clone size are those of that table, but D and trimming were determined from the DNA. This table has a few hundred thousand clones, 70% to 90% appearing once. This TCR derives from a woman aged 25 to 39 with COVID-19, enrolled during active disease. Sequencing was done on a sample of peripheral blood. The rearrangement uses TRBV5-1 and TRBJ2-3; possible D gene TRBD2, 5 bases. The CDR3 loop reads CASTQPGKTDTQYF. The CDR3 coding sequence is TGCGCCAGCACCCAACCGGGAAAGACAGATACGCAGTATTTT.